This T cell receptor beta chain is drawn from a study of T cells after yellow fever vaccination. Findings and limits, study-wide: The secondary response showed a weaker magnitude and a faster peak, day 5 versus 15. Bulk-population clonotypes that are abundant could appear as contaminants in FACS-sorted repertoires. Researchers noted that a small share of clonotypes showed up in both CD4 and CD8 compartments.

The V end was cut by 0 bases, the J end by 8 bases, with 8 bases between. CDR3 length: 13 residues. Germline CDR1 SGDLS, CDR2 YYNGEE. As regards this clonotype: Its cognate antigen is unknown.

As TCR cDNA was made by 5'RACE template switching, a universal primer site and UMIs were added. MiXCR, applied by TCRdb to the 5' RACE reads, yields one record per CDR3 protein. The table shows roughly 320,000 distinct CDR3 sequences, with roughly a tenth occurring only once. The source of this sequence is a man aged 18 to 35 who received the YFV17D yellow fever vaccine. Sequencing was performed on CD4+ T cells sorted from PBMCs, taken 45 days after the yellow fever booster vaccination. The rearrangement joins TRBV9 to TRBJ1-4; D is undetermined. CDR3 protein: CASSVDPGEKLFF. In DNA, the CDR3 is TGTGCCAGCAGCGTAGATCCCGGAGAAAAACTGTTTTTT.